This T cell receptor beta chain was recorded in a study of T cells in women clearing cervical HPV infection. Study as a whole: Controls' single incident HPV16 infection cleared within 12 months without precancer. Blood came at first lesion visit for cases, post-clearance for controls.

The repertoire was sequenced with immunoSEQ multiplex PCR; TCRdb's copy has only in-frame clones and lacks some. This listing includes 20,000 to 30,000 clones. A word on this clone: The read terminates 3 residues ahead of where the CDR3 ends, so the germline J gene completes it.

The CDR3 extends over 14 amino acids. CDR1 is SGHDT, CDR2 YYEEEE, per germline. After removal of 2 bases from V and 5 bases from J, the junction contained 5 bases not matched to a gene. This chain connects TRBV5-6 to TRBJ2-7, with TRBD2 matching 9 bases. The sample taken for sequencing was blood buffy coat. The sequence derives from a woman aged 18-70 years with a cervical HPV16 infection that either progressed to CIN3+ or cleared (not recorded which). The CDR3 spells CASSFAGGHDEQYF. The covered CDR3 bases are TGTGCCAGCAGCTTTGCGGGGGGGCACGACGAG.